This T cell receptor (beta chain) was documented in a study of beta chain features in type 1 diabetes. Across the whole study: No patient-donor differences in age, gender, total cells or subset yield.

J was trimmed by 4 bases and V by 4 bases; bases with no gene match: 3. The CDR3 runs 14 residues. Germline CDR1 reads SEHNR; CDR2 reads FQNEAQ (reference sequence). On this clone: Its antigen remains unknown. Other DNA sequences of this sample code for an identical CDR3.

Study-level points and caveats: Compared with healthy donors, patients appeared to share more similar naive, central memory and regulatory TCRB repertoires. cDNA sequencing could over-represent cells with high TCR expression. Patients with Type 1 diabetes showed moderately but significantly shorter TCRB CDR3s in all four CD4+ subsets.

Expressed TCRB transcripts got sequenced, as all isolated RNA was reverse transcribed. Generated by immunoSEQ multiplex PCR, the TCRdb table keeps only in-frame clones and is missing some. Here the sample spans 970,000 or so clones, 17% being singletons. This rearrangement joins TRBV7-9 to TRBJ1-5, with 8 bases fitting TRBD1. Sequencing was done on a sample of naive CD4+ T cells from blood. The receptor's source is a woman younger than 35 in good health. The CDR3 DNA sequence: TGTGCCAGCAGCTCCGACAGGGGAAATCAGCCCCAGCATTTT. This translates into CASSSDRGNQPQHF. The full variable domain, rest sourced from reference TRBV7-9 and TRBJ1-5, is DTGVSQNPRHKITKRGQNVTFRCDPISEHNRLYWYRQTLGQGPEFLTYFQNEAQLEKSRLLSDRFSAERPKGSFSTLEIQRTEQGDSAMYLCASSSDRGNQPQHFGDGTRLSIL.